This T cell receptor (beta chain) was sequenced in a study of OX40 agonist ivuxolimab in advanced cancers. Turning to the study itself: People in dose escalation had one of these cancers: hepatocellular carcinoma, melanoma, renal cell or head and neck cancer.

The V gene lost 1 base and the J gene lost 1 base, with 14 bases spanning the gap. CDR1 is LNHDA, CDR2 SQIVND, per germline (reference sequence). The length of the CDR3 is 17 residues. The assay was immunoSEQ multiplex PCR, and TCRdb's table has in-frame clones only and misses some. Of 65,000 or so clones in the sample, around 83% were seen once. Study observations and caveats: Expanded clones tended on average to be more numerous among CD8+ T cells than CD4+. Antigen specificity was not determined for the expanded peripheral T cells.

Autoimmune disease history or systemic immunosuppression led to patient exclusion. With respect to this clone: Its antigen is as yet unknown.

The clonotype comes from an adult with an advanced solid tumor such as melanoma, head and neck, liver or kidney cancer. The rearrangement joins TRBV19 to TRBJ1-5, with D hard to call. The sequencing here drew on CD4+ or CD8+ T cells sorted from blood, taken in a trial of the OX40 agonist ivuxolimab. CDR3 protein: CASSIVGPQESNQPQHF. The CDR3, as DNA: TGTGCCAGTAGTATAGTAGGGCCCCAAGAGAGCAATCAGCCCCAGCATTTT.